Shown below are 25 T cell receptor beta chains from a single sample sequenced in a study of control samples from healthy donors and cancer patients. Method: immunoSEQ multiplex PCR; TCRdb's copy keeps in-frame clones and lacks some. The repertoire includes roughly 98,000 clones, more than 85% of them detected once, and approximately 8% sits in the top ten. The sample comprised blood. These receptors were taken from a man younger than 35 in good health.

This chain links TRBV7-2 with TRBJ1-1; D is unclear. Trimming pared 2 bases from V and 3 bases from J, leaving 10 bases between. Germline values: CDR1 SGHTA, CDR2 FQGNSA. This CDR3 is 14 amino acids long. CDR3 bases: TGTGCCAGCAGCTTATCATTCGGTGACACTGAAGCTTTCTTT. Its translation is CASSLSFGDTEAFF.

This clone was seen only once. This chain connects TRBV30 to TRBJ1-3, with D unresolved. V was shortened by 0 bases and J by 3 bases, with 9 bases between the two germline ends. Germline V gene data show CDR1 as GTSNPN and CDR2 as SVGIG (reference sequence). This CDR3 has 14 residues. CDR3 amino acids: CAWSVTSYGNTIYF. CDR3 sequence (DNA): TGTGCCTGGAGTGTAACTTCTTATGGAAACACCATATATTTT.

This sequence joins TRBV27 and TRBJ2-1, with 11 bases identical to TRBD1. With 5 bases clipped from V and 7 bases from J, the junction kept 4 bases outside the gene matches. The CDR3 loop spans 14 amino acids. CDR1 MNHEY and CDR2 SMNVEV come from the germline V gene (reference sequence). CDR3 DNA sequence: TGTGCCAGCAGTCCCGGGACAGGGGGAAATGAGCAGTTCTTC. This gives the protein CASSPGTGGNEQFF.

The genes are TRBV5-1 and TRBJ1-2, with 7 positions matching TRBD1. CDR1 is SGHRS and CDR2 is YFSETQ in the germline V gene. Germline trimming cut 4 bases from V and 9 bases from J; bases unmatched to any gene: 21. This CDR3 is built from 17 residues. The CDR3 here is CASSKTPGGQAGISYTF. DNA for the CDR3: TGCGCCAGCAGCAAGACCCCCGGTGGACAGGCGGGTATTAGCTACACCTTC. The full variable domain, with the rest looked up from reference TRBV5-1 and TRBJ1-2, is KAGVTQTPRYLIKTRGQQVTLSCSPISGHRSVSWYQQTPGQGLQFLFEYFSETQRNKGNFPGRFSGRQFSNSRSEMNVSTLELGDSALYLCASSKTPGGQAGISYTFGSGTRLTVV.

The chain has TRBV5-1 and TRBJ1-4; tentative D call: TRBD1 (5 bases). The CDR3 has 15 residues. From germline, CDR1 is SGHRS and CDR2 YFSETQ. Trimming removed 0 bases at V and 3 bases at J, with 9 bases between. The CDR3 here is CASSLDGAPNEKLFF. The DNA for the CDR3 is TGCGCCAGCAGCTTGGACGGGGCCCCTAATGAAAAACTGTTTTTT.

The chain uses TRBV30 and TRBJ1-2, with no clear D. CDR3 length: 12 amino acids. V was clipped by 1 base and J by 4 bases, with 7 bases between them. Per the germline V gene, CDR1 is GTSNPN and CDR2 is SVGIG (reference sequence). The CDR3: CAWSGLIYGYTF. CDR3 bases: TGTGCCTGGAGTGGACTCATCTATGGCTACACCTTC.

The chain carries TRBV3-1 (or the pseudogene TRBV3-2) and TRBJ1-2; 7 positions match TRBD1. V lost 1 base, J lost 3 bases, and 2 bases stayed unmatched. The germline V gene has CDR1 LGHDT and CDR2 YNNKEL (reference sequence). The CDR3 has 14 residues. The CDR3 nucleotides read TGTGCCAGCAGCCAAGCCGGGACAGACTATGGCTACACCTTC. Protein product: CASSQAGTDYGYTF.

This clone was seen a few times. This chain's CDR3 is CASSLVQFQETQYF. CDR3 coding DNA: TGTGCCAGCAGCTTAGTCCAGTTCCAAGAGACCCAGTACTTC. This chain connects TRBV7-2 to TRBJ2-5; D is unresolved. The germline V gene has CDR1 SGHTA and CDR2 FQGNSA. V was clipped by 1 base and J by 1 base, with 7 bases between them. The CDR3 contains 14 residues.

The V call is TRBV15, the J call TRBJ1-1; D gene uncertain. This CDR3 comprises 14 residues. Germline V gene data show CDR1 as LNHNV and CDR2 as YYDKDF (reference sequence). The V and J ends lost 1 base and 6 bases respectively, with 12 bases between them. The CDR3 DNA follows: TGTGCCACCAGCAGAGCACGCACGGAGTCTGAAGCTTTCTTT. This sequence encodes CATSRARTESEAFF.

V usage is TRBV18 and J usage is TRBJ1-1, with a possible D match to TRBD1 (5 bases). In germline, CDR1 is KGHSH, CDR2 LQKENI. This CDR3 contains 15 residues. V lost 3 bases to trimming and J lost 4 bases, with 15 bases between them. The CDR3 DNA follows: TGTGCCAGCTCACCCCAGACAGCTTACGGCACTGAAGCTTTCTTT. Translated: CASSPQTAYGTEAFF. The entire variable domain, with the rest obtained from reference TRBV18 and TRBJ1-1, is as follows: NAGVMQNPRHLVRRRGQEARLRCSPMKGHSHVYWYRQLPEEGLKFMVYLQKENIIDESGMPKERFSAEFPKEGPSILRIQQVVRGDSAAYFCASSPQTAYGTEAFFGQGTRLTVV.

This clone appeared once. The chain employs TRBV6-4 and TRBJ2-2; D ambiguous. In germline, CDR1 is MRHNA, CDR2 SNTAGT. Deletions cut 0 bases from V and 4 bases from J, with 3 bases between. CDR3 size: 13 residues. The DNA for the CDR3 is TGTGCCAGCAGTGACTCGAGCACCGGGGAGCTGTTTTTT. Amino acid sequence: CASSDSSTGELFF.

This chain connects TRBV7-8 to TRBJ2-7; D not resolved. Germline V gives CDR1 SGHVS, CDR2 FQNEAQ. Trimming removed 2 bases at V and 5 bases at J, with 16 bases between. The CDR3 runs to 15 residues. The DNA of the CDR3 is TGTGCCAGCAGCTTAAGTAGGGCTCTTGCCCACGAGCAGTACTTC. Translated, it gives CASSLSRALAHEQYF.

The chain is built from TRBV10-3 and TRBJ2-3, with 10 nucleotides matching TRBD2. CDR3 size: 16 residues. J lost 6 bases, V lost 3 bases, and 9 bases had no gene match. Per germline, CDR1 ENHRY and CDR2 SYGVKD. CDR3 coding DNA: TGTGCCATCAGTGACGAGAGCGGGGGGGCGCGGGATACGCAGTATTTT. Translation gives CAISDESGGARDTQYF.

In regard to this clone: This CDR3 is also generated by other DNA sequences in the sample. The genes are TRBV7-3 and TRBJ1-2; 9 bases are a match to TRBD1. V was pared by 2 bases and J by 6 bases, with 1 base of the junction left unmatched. This CDR3 is 13 amino acids long. Germline loops: CDR1 SGHTA, CDR2 FQGTGA. The CDR3 sequence: CASSLRTGDGYTF. The CDR3 nucleotides are TGTGCCAGCAGCTTACGGACAGGGGATGGCTACACCTTC.

The rearrangement uses TRBV9 and TRBJ1-2, with D possibly matching TRBD1 (5 bases). The germline V gene encodes CDR1 SGDLS and CDR2 YYNGEE. Trimming cost V 0 bases and J 4 bases, with 13 bases left between them. This CDR3 has 15 residues. The CDR3 DNA follows: TGTGCCAGCAGCGTAGAAACAGGAGCTTCCTATGGCTACACCTTC. It translates to CASSVETGASYGYTF. Supplemented by reference TRBV9 and TRBJ1-2, the full variable domain reads DSGVTQTPKHLITATGQRVTLRCSPRSGDLSVYWYQQSLDQGLQFLIQYYNGEERAKGNILERFSAQQFPDLHSELNLSSLELGDSALYFCASSVETGASYGYTFGSGTRLTVV.

CDR3 in amino acids: CASSLPVVVEETQYF. The CDR3 bases are TGTGCCAGCAGCCTCCCTGTCGTGGTGGAGGAGACCCAGTACTTC. The rearrangement joins TRBV4-2 to TRBJ2-5; D ambiguous. The V and J ends lost 4 bases and 5 bases respectively, with 17 bases between them. Looked up from germline, CDR1 is LGHNA and CDR2 is YNFKEQ. This CDR3 is 15 amino acids long.

The count of this clone is one. V and J are TRBV27 and TRBJ1-1; TRBD1 matches at 7 bases. This CDR3 is built from 12 residues. Trimming at V came to 4 bases and at J to 7 bases, leaving 3 bases not matched to a gene. Germline CDR1 MNHEY, CDR2 SMNVEV (reference sequence). CDR3: CASSYQGDEAFF. The CDR3 region has the DNA TGTGCCAGCAGTTATCAGGGGGATGAAGCTTTCTTT.

The chain has TRBV5-1 and TRBJ2-5; D may be TRBD2 (6 bases). The CDR3 has 14 amino acids. Germline V gene data show CDR1 as SGHRS and CDR2 as YFSETQ. The V end lost 0 bases, the J end lost 1 base, and 7 bases lay between the germline ends. The CDR3: CASSLVAVQETQYF. CDR3 DNA sequence: TGCGCCAGCAGCTTGGTAGCGGTCCAAGAGACCCAGTACTTC.

V and J are TRBV6-2 or TRBV6-3 and TRBJ2-1; D might be TRBD1 or TRBD2, each matching 5 bases. The CDR3 length is 14 residues. Germline V CDR1 and CDR2: MNHEY, SVGEGT. Trimming left V 2 bases short and J 4 bases short, with 9 bases between. CDR3 sequence (DNA): TGTGCCAGCAGTTACGTTGAGGGGTACAATGAGCAGTTCTTC. Translation gives CASSYVEGYNEQFF.

The chain joins TRBV5-1 to TRBJ2-2, with TRBD1 as a possible D gene (6 bases). Germline lookup yields CDR1 SGHRS and CDR2 YFSETQ. Trimming pared 4 bases from V and 1 base from J, leaving 11 bases between. This CDR3 region has 15 residues. CDR3 DNA sequence: TGCGCCAGCAGCCAGGGGCCAGAGAACACCGGGGAGCTGTTTTTT. Translating gives CASSQGPENTGELFF. Variable domain in full (rest from reference TRBV5-1 and TRBJ2-2): KAGVTQTPRYLIKTRGQQVTLSCSPISGHRSVSWYQQTPGQGLQFLFEYFSETQRNKGNFPGRFSGRQFSNSRSEMNVSTLELGDSALYLCASSQGPENTGELFFGEGSRLTVL.

This sequence joins TRBV28 and TRBJ1-5, with D tentatively TRBD1 (5 bases). Germline V CDR1 and CDR2: MDHEN, SYDVKM. The CDR3 totals 15 residues. The V end lost 3 bases, the J end lost 2 bases, and 11 bases lay between the germline ends. The CDR3 here is CASSFIGEGNQPQHF. Written as DNA, the CDR3 is TGTGCCAGCAGTTTCATAGGGGAGGGCAATCAGCCCCAGCATTTT.

The rearrangement links TRBV6-6 to TRBJ2-7, with a weak D call TRBD2 (5 bases). This CDR3 region has 13 residues. CDR1 is MNHNY and CDR2 is SVGAGI in the germline V gene (reference sequence). V was cut by 5 bases and J by 1 base, with 9 bases left in between. For the CDR3, the DNA is TGTGCCAGCAGTCGCCGGGATTCCTACGAGCAGTACTTC. Translating it yields CASSRRDSYEQYF.

The CDR3 here is CASSGYGVISRLGMFYNEQFF. CDR3 coding DNA: TGCGCCAGCAGCGGATACGGGGTAATCTCCCGACTAGGTATGTTCTACAATGAGCAGTTCTTC. The chain recombines TRBV5-1 with TRBJ2-1; D may be TRBD2 (6 bases). Trimming took 4 bases from V and 3 from J, leaving 32 bases between them. Looked up from germline, CDR1 is SGHRS and CDR2 is YFSETQ. The CDR3 is 21 amino acids.

The chain recombines TRBV19 with TRBJ2-1; D is possibly TRBD1 (6 bases). This CDR3 contains 15 residues. V was shortened by 1 base and J by 4 bases, with 11 bases between the two germline ends. Germline V lookup: CDR1 LNHDA, CDR2 SQIVND (reference sequence). Here the CDR3 reads CASSIVQGNYNEQFF. In DNA form, the CDR3 reads TGTGCCAGTAGTATAGTACAGGGTAATTACAATGAGCAGTTCTTC.

V gene TRBV7-9 combines with J gene TRBJ1-1; a possible D gene is TRBD1 (5 bases). The CDR3 sequence is 15 residues long. CDR1 and CDR2 (germline): SEHNR, FQNEAQ (reference sequence). V shed 6 bases and J shed 5 bases, with 19 bases lying between them. CDR3 nucleotides: TGTGCCAGCAGTCCAATTACCGGGAAGGGGACTGAAGCTTTCTTT. Translation gives CASSPITGKGTEAFF.